This is a list of T cell receptor beta chains from one sample in a study of T-cell memory formation after mild COVID-19. TCRdb redid the calling of the 5' RACE reads with MiXCR, one entry per CDR3 protein. The sample has approximately 480,000 distinct CDR3 sequences; 18% are singletons. The sample was PBMCs or a T cell subset sorted from them (not recorded which). The source is an adult woman who had mild COVID-19 (a few samples of this study predate the infection). Cell type and time point are not known. CDR3s include the opening cysteine and the closing phenylalanine or tryptophan. D genes are given only for firm matches. Not all rows give a size; the values are once, few, many and, for expanded clones, a class.

D gene: TRBD1
J gene: TRBJ1-2
clone size: few
V gene: TRBV11-2
CDR3 DNA: TGTGCCAGCAGGACCACAGGGGGCCATAACTATGGCTACACCTTC
CDR3 protein: CASRTTGGHNYGYTF

D gene: TRBD2
J gene: TRBJ2-3
clone size: few
V gene: TRBV20-1
CDR3 DNA: TGCAGTGCTAGATCCCGACTAGCGGGAGACGGCACAGATACGCAGTATTTT
CDR3 protein: CSARSRLAGDGTDTQYF

D gene: .
J gene: TRBJ1-5
clone size: few
V gene: TRBV29-1
CDR3 DNA: TGCAGCGTTGTGGTGCAGGGGAGGGGATCCAATCAGCCCCAGCATTTT
CDR3 protein: CSVVVQGRGSNQPQHF

D gene: TRBD2
J gene: TRBJ2-2
clone size: .
V gene: TRBV12-3/TRBV12-4
CDR3 DNA: TGTGCCAGCAGCCCAGGGACTAGCGGGTGGACCGGGGAGCTGTTTTTT
CDR3 protein: CASSPGTSGWTGELFF

D gene: TRBD1
J gene: TRBJ1-6
clone size: .
V gene: TRBV7-2
CDR3 DNA: TGTGCCAGCAGACAAGACAGGGGTTCGGGTTCACCCCTCCACTTT
CDR3 protein: CASRQDRGSGSPLHF

D gene: TRBD1
J gene: TRBJ1-3
clone size: .
V gene: TRBV10-3
CDR3 DNA: TGTGCCATCAGCCGGGACAGGGGAAACACCATATATTTT
CDR3 protein: CAISRDRGNTIYF

D gene: .
J gene: TRBJ1-1
clone size: few
V gene: TRBV21-1
CDR3 DNA: TGTGCCAGCAGCAAAGAGCGCACACAGACAGGGGCCCGGCAAGGTTCTGAAGCTTTCTTT
CDR3 protein: CASSKERTQTGARQGSEAFF

D gene: .
J gene: TRBJ1-5
clone size: few
V gene: TRBV5-1
CDR3 DNA: TGCGCCAGCAGCTTGGCAGGGGAAGGTCAGCCCCAGCATTTT
CDR3 protein: CASSLAGEGQPQHF

D gene: .
J gene: TRBJ2-7
clone size: few
V gene: TRBV24-1
CDR3 DNA: TGTGCCACCAGTCGGGGTATGGGCTACGAGCAGTACTTC
CDR3 protein: CATSRGMGYEQYF

D gene: TRBD1
J gene: TRBJ1-5
clone size: .
V gene: TRBV19
CDR3 DNA: TGTGCCAGTAGCTCAAGGACAGGGGGCCGGGGCAATCAGCCCCAGCATTTT
CDR3 protein: CASSSRTGGRGNQPQHF

D gene: TRBD1
J gene: TRBJ2-6
clone size: .
V gene: TRBV7-2
CDR3 DNA: TGTGCCAGCAGCTTAGCCACGGACAGGGCTAGGTCTGGGGCCAACGTCCTGACTTTC
CDR3 protein: CASSLATDRARSGANVLTF

D gene: .
J gene: TRBJ1-2
clone size: .
V gene: TRBV6-5
CDR3 DNA: TGTGCCAGCAGTTCCGGGACAAAAGGATACGGCTACACCTTC
CDR3 protein: CASSSGTKGYGYTF

D gene: TRBD2
J gene: TRBJ2-1
clone size: .
V gene: TRBV12-3/TRBV12-4
CDR3 DNA: TGTGCCAGCAGTTCCCTTAGCGGGGGGCCGATCAATGAGCAGTTCTTC
CDR3 protein: CASSSLSGGPINEQFF